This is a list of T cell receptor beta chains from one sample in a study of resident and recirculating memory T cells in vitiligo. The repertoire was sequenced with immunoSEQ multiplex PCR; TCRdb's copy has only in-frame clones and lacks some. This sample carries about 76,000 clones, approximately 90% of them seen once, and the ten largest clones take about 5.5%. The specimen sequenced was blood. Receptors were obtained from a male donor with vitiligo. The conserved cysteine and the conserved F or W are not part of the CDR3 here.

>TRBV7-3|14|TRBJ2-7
ASSLTGLAGEDEQY
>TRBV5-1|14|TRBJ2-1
ASSFVQGIGGNEQF
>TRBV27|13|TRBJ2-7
ASSSQTGGPIEQY
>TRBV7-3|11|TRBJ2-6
ASSSLVGGPLT
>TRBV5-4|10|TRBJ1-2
ASSLGAGGYT
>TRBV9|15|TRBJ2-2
ASSVSSGGANTGELF
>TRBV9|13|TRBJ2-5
ASSPLGQYQETQY
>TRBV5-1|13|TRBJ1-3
ASSLAEGTGNTIY
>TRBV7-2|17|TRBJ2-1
ASSLGSRLAGGILNEQF
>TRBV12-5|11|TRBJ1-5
ASGLDRGQPQH
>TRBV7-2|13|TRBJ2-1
ASSLAGVGENEQF
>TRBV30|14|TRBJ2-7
AWTRTGSSGIYEQY
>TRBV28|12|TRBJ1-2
ASSLGRGQGGYT
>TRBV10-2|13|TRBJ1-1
ASTHRDRGNTEAF
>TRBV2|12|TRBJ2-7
ASETRDPSYEQY
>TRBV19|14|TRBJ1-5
ASSKAHGVSNQPQH
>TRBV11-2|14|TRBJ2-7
ASSFGTSGLGYEQY
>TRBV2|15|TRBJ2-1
ASSLNHPGLAGGEQF
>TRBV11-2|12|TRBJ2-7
ASSLEPVFYEQY
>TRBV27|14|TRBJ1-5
ASSPYGTGGLQPQH
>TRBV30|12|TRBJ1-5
AWSPGGSNQPQH
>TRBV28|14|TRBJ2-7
ASSLDGERFSYEQY
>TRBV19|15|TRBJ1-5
ASSSGQGGLSNQPQH
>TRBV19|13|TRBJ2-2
ASSIDLSGPGELF
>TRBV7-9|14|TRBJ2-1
ASSFTTSGDYNEQF
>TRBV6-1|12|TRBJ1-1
ASSIGQVNTEAF
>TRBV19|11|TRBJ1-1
ASTQTVNTEAF
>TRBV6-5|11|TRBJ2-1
ASQAYENNEQF
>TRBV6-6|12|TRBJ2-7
ASSTSGANYEQY
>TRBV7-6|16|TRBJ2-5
ASSFRPPAGTREETQY
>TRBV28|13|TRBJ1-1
ASKPTPRPFTEAF
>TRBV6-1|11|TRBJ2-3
ASSEAPGATQY
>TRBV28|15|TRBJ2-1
ASIGGGRGGEDNEQF
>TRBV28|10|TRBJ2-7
ASSPGGYEQY
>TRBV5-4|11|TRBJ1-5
ASSNHLEQPQH
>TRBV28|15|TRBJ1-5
ASTRTGLESSNQPQH
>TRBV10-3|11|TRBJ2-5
AISAGGGETQY
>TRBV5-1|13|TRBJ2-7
ASSPDLTRPYEQY
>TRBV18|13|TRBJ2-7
ASSPPGGGLYEQY
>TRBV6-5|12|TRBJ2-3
ASSGLAGEDTQY